This is a list of T cell receptor beta chains from one sample in a study of shared T cell receptors in the human thymus. Using immunoSEQ multiplex PCR, the repertoire was profiled, and TCRdb retains in-frame clones only, with some absent. The sample contains under 850,000 clones, more than 75% of which appear only once. These sequences were also reported in another study, on human thymus T cells.

Sequenced material: thymocytes. The receptors originated from a boy under three years old with a congenital heart defect. CDR3s include the opening cysteine and the closing phenylalanine or tryptophan. D genes are given only for firm matches. Size is stated for part of the rows, as once, few or many counts, or as a class when the clone is expanded.

j_call v_call clone_size d_call cdr3_aa cdr3_nt
TRBJ2-1 TRBV11-2 NA NA CASSWELELDEQFF TGTGCCAGCAGCTGGGAACTAGAGTTGGATGAGCAGTTCTTC
TRBJ2-4 TRBV7-8 NA NA CASSQLLVAKNIQYF TGTGCCAGCAGCCAACTTCTTGTGGCCAAAAACATTCAGTACTTC
TRBJ2-7 TRBV7-2 NA TRBD2 CASSPRLAGAPRTGYEQYF TGTGCCAGCAGCCCTAGACTAGCGGGAGCCCCACGGACGGGTTACGAGCAGTACTTC
TRBJ2-1 TRBV6-5 once NA CASSTHHYNEQFF TGTGCCAGCAGTACTCATCACTACAATGAGCAGTTCTTC
TRBJ1-3 TRBV28 NA TRBD1 CASSRQGSYCISGNTIYF TGTGCCAGCAGCCGACAGGGTAGCTACTGTATCTCTGGAAACACCATATATTTT
TRBJ2-7 TRBV27 NA NA CASVRKLGSGEQYF TGTGCCAGCGTCAGGAAATTAGGGTCAGGGGAGCAGTACTTC
TRBJ2-2 TRBV4-2 NA TRBD2 CASRRTSGTTGELFF TGTGCCAGCAGACGGACTAGCGGGACGACCGGGGAGCTGTTTTTT
TRBJ2-7 TRBV27 NA TRBD2 CASSLSLAVNYEQYF TGTGCCAGCAGTTTATCGCTAGCGGTTAACTACGAGCAGTACTTC
TRBJ2-5 TRBV7-9 once NA CTQSSDFGVQETQYF TGTACTCAATCGTCGGACTTCGGGGTCCAAGAGACCCAGTACTTC
TRBJ2-1 TRBV27 NA TRBD2 CASSPTRGGYNEQFF TGTGCCAGCAGTCCCACGAGGGGAGGGTACAATGAGCAGTTCTTC
TRBJ2-4 TRBV6-6 NA NA CASSYTFEGAKNIQYF TGTGCCAGCAGTTACACCTTCGAGGGAGCCAAAAACATTCAGTACTTC
TRBJ2-2 TRBV4-1 NA TRBD2 CASSQAPRTSGRGGSGELFF TGCGCCAGCAGCCAAGCTCCCAGGACTAGCGGGAGAGGGGGTTCGGGGGAGCTGTTTTTT
TRBJ2-1 TRBV7-2 NA TRBD2 CASSLEGTTTYNEQFF TGTGCCAGCAGCTTAGAAGGGACTACCACTTACAATGAGCAGTTCTTC
TRBJ2-2 TRBV7-9 NA TRBD2 CASSPGTSDAGELFF TGTGCCAGCAGCCCCGGGACTAGCGACGCCGGGGAGCTGTTTTTT
TRBJ1-1 TRBV19 NA NA CASSNLHQTASF TGTGCCAGTAGTAACTTACATCAGACAGCCTCTTTT
TRBJ1-2 TRBV6-5 NA NA CASSYLVAGKNYGYTF TGTGCCAGCAGTTACTTAGTTGCAGGGAAGAACTATGGCTACACCTTC
TRBJ2-7 TRBV9 few NA CASSGEESKHDEQYF TGTGCCAGCAGCGGAGAGGAGAGCAAACACGACGAGCAGTACTTC
TRBJ1-4 TRBV28 NA TRBD1 CASSSRTGAREKLFF TGTGCCAGCAGCTCCCGAACAGGGGCAAGGGAAAAACTGTTTTTT
TRBJ2-3 TRBV4-2 once TRBD2 CASSQDRLAGRTDTQYF TGTGCCAGCAGCCAAGATCGGCTAGCGGGACGCACAGATACGCAGTATTTT
TRBJ2-1 TRBV10-2 once NA CASSPPGQRSSYNEQFF TGCGCCAGCAGCCCTCCCGGCCAGCGGAGCTCCTACAATGAGCAGTTCTTC
TRBJ2-3 TRBV12-5 NA NA CASGLPGTDTQYF TGTGCTAGTGGTTTGCCGGGCACAGATACGCAGTATTTT
TRBJ2-1 TRBV10-1 once TRBD2 CASSGISGRVWNEQFF TGCGCCAGCAGTGGGATTAGCGGGAGGGTTTGGAATGAGCAGTTCTTC
TRBJ2-1 TRBV18 NA NA CASSVDSYNEQFF TGTGCCAGCTCAGTGGACAGCTACAATGAGCAGTTCTTC
TRBJ2-7 TRBV14 NA TRBD1 CASSQGNRGAYEQYF TGTGCCAGCAGCCAAGGGAACAGGGGGGCCTACGAGCAGTACTTC
TRBJ2-6 TRBV30 NA TRBD2 CAWRGGGANVLTF TGTGCCTGGCGGGGGGGAGGGGCCAACGTCCTGACTTTC
TRBJ2-3 TRBV7-3 NA TRBD2 CASSLPTSGNADTQYF TGTGCCAGCAGCCTACCCACTAGCGGGAACGCGGATACGCAGTATTTT
TRBJ1-2 TRBV27 NA NA CASSLDGWRGRYGYTF TGTGCCAGCAGTTTAGATGGTTGGAGGGGACGATATGGCTACACCTTC
TRBJ2-7 TRBV5-8 NA TRBD2 CASSFGLAGQDEQYF TGTGCCAGCAGCTTCGGACTAGCGGGTCAGGACGAGCAGTACTTC
TRBJ1-5 TRBV27 NA NA CASRAEGAGNQPQHF TGTGCCAGCAGGGCCGAAGGGGCTGGCAATCAGCCCCAGCATTTT
TRBJ2-1 TRBV11-2 few NA CASSLKRTYNEQFF TGTGCCAGCAGCTTAAAGCGCACCTACAATGAGCAGTTCTTC
TRBJ2-1 TRBV28 NA TRBD2 CASSPTSGRGIDEQFF TGTGCCAGCAGCCCTACTAGCGGGAGGGGTATCGATGAGCAGTTCTTC
TRBJ1-5 TRBV19 NA TRBD1 CATTDRDSKNQPQHF TGTGCCACCACCGACCGGGACAGTAAAAATCAGCCCCAGCATTTT
TRBJ2-1 TRBV4-1 NA NA CASSQGSLKSSGRGNEQFF TGCGCCAGCAGCCAAGGCTCCCTCAAGTCGAGCGGCAGGGGAAATGAGCAGTTCTTC
TRBJ2-1 TRBV19 NA TRBD2 CASSLSGRGNEQFF TGTGCCAGTAGTCTTAGCGGGAGAGGAAATGAGCAGTTCTTC
TRBJ1-1 TRBV29-1 NA NA CSVPGAGNEAFF TGCAGCGTGCCAGGGGCAGGGAATGAAGCTTTCTTT
TRBJ2-7 TRBV5-6 NA NA CASSLPPPSGRPYEQYF TGTGCCAGCAGTCTTCCCCCCCCCAGCGGTCGACCCTACGAGCAGTACTTC
TRBJ2-5 TRBV5-1 NA NA CASSFGKDRPDQETQYF TGCGCCAGCAGCTTTGGAAAAGACAGGCCCGATCAAGAGACCCAGTACTTC
TRBJ1-5 TRBV10-1 few NA CVTQGGFSNQPQHF TGCGTGACACAGGGCGGGTTTAGCAATCAGCCCCAGCATTTT
TRBJ1-1 TRBV7-2 NA NA CASSPGAGGNTEAFF TGTGCCAGCAGCCCAGGGGCGGGGGGGAACACTGAAGCTTTCTTT
TRBJ2-3 TRBV27 NA TRBD2 CASSFHSGSTSDTQYF TGTGCCAGCAGTTTTCATAGCGGGAGTACGTCTGATACGCAGTATTTT
TRBJ1-2 TRBV6-6 NA TRBD1 CAAATGGVYGYTF TGTGCCGCCGCGACAGGGGGCGTCTATGGCTACACCTTC
TRBJ2-3 TRBV13 NA NA CASSLVRRVEVDADTQYF TGTGCCAGCAGCTTAGTGCGGCGGGTTGAGGTTGATGCAGATACGCAGTATTTT
TRBJ2-7 TRBV7-2 few TRBD2 CASSPSSGAPYEQYF TGTGCCAGCAGCCCGTCGAGCGGGGCCCCCTACGAGCAGTACTTC
TRBJ1-4 TRBV7-2 NA TRBD1 CASSLDRSTNEKLFF TGTGCCAGCAGCCTGGACAGGTCCACTAATGAAAAACTGTTTTTT
TRBJ1-4 TRBV13 NA NA CASIAPGGEKLFF TGTGCCAGCATCGCGCCGGGAGGTGAAAAACTGTTTTTT
TRBJ2-7 TRBV7-9 NA NA CASSHHFPRTASYEQYF TGTGCCAGCAGCCACCACTTCCCCAGGACAGCCTCCTACGAGCAGTACTTC
TRBJ2-1 TRBV28 NA NA CASSLLISSSSYNEQFF TGTGCCAGCAGCCTACTGATAAGTTCAAGCTCCTACAATGAGCAGTTCTTC